This section outlines one T cell receptor (beta chain) sequence together with its context. Germline CDR1 is SNHLY and CDR2 is FYNNEI. The germline V and J ends were trimmed by 0 bases and 1 base, with 6 bases remaining between them. The CDR3 covers 15 residues. The source of the sample is a study of blood T cells in healthy people across ages. Together with a sample-barcoded 5' primer, a J-beta primer mix was included in a second PCR lasting 7 to 11 cycles. A single record per CDR3 protein comes from TCRdb applying MiXCR to the 5' RACE reads. The sample lists about 640,000 distinct CDR3 sequences; roughly 50% were seen once.

This sequence was found in a man in his sixties in good health. The sample comprised blood. V and J are TRBV2 and TRBJ1-4; perhaps TRBD1 as D (6 bases). CDR3 in DNA: TGTGCCAGCAGTGAAGCGACAGGAACTAATGAAAAACTGTTTTTT. Its protein product is CASSEATGTNEKLFF.